This T cell receptor beta chain was sequenced in a study of OX40 agonist ivuxolimab in advanced cancers. Looking at the study overall: Dose-escalation cases comprised hepatocellular carcinoma, melanoma, renal cell or head and neck cancer.

TCRdb keeps only in-frame clones here, not all; method: immunoSEQ multiplex PCR. The table has some 57,000 clones, 80% to 90% seen once. To note about this clone: Its antigen is not identified.

Overall study results and limits: Compared with CD4+, CD8+ T cells on average had more expanded clones.

V was pared by 6 bases and J by 0 bases, with 23 bases between. The CDR3 is 18 residues long. Per germline, CDR1 MDHEN and CDR2 SYDVKM. The sequences come from CD4+ or CD8+ T cells sorted from blood, collected in a trial of the OX40 agonist ivuxolimab. The chain links TRBV28 to TRBJ1-1; possibly TRBD1 for D (5 bases). The origin of this receptor is an adult with an advanced solid tumor such as melanoma, head and neck, liver or kidney cancer. CDR3 sequence reads: CASSPPPGPGSMNTEAFF. The CDR3 bases are TGTGCCAGCAGCCCCCCCCCGGGACCAGGGTCCATGAACACTGAAGCTTTCTTT.